Listed below are T cell receptor beta chains from one sample, sequenced in a study of T cells after yellow fever vaccination. TCRdb reprocessed the 5' RACE reads with MiXCR, giving one entry per CDR3 protein. Of some 560,000 distinct CDR3 sequences in the sample, about 19% were seen once. The sequencing used PBMCs, collected 15 days after the yellow fever booster vaccination. These receptors were obtained from a man aged 30 to 39 who received the YFV17D yellow fever vaccine. Both conserved end residues are trimmed from each CDR3. Some rows mark clone size as missing; the rest say once, few, many or name a class of expanded clone.

V gene	clone size	CDR3 length	J gene	CDR3 protein
TRBV5-5	few	13	TRBJ1-3	ASSLGTSSGNTIY
TRBV5-4	-	12	TRBJ2-5	ASSHPSEPQTQY
TRBV5-1	-	12	TRBJ1-5	ASSLEGLREPQH
TRBV7-9	few	10	TRBJ1-2	ASSLDSHGYT
TRBV19	-	12	TRBJ2-4	ASSIQGVGNIQY
TRBV11-2	-	16	TRBJ2-2	ASSLVSGTGGYTGELF
TRBV20-1	-	12	TRBJ2-7	SASDASSGSKQY
TRBV30	few	10	TRBJ2-3	AWTLNTDTQY
TRBV28	few	13	TRBJ2-7	ASSLTRDPDHEQY
TRBV5-1	-	12	TRBJ2-5	ASRLVGLQETQY
TRBV15	few	12	TRBJ2-3	ATSRIAGLDTQY
TRBV5-1	-	14	TRBJ2-7	ASSSISTTGNYEQY
TRBV5-5	many	14	TRBJ2-5	ASSSTSGSGRETQY
TRBV20-1	-	11	TRBJ2-7	SASGGRLYEQY
TRBV7-2	few	12	TRBJ2-7	ASSLARPPYEQY
TRBV10-3	-	11	TRBJ1-5	AMSQGSNQPQH
TRBV5-1	-	11	TRBJ2-1	ASTVQAGDEQF
TRBV23-1	few	13	TRBJ2-1	ASTTLRGRVHEQF
TRBV11-2	few	13	TRBJ2-3	ASSSEAVRADTQY
TRBV5-6	-	10	TRBJ2-1	ASTLTGNEQF
TRBV29-1	few	10	TRBJ2-7	SVEQGAYEQY
TRBV20-1	-	11	TRBJ2-2	SAHFVSAGELF
TRBV20-1	-	11	TRBJ1-5	SAWDRDTQPQH
TRBV12-3/TRBV12-4	-	15	TRBJ2-1	ASSFSPRVAVDDEQF
TRBV5-1	many	13	TRBJ1-3	ASSPAVGSGNTIY
TRBV5-6	-	13	TRBJ1-5	ASSLGTVSNQPQH
TRBV9	-	10	TRBJ2-1	ASDGQGGEQF
TRBV6-5	few	11	TRBJ2-2	ASSYQYTGELF
TRBV29-1	many	10	TRBJ2-5	SVVRASETQY
TRBV24-1	-	11	TRBJ2-7	ATSAHSTYEQY
TRBV7-9	-	13	TRBJ2-1	ASSSRPGKNNEQF
TRBV29-1	few	11	TRBJ2-7	SVVGVGLYEQY
TRBV5-1	-	10	TRBJ2-3	ASSILDDTQY
TRBV20-1	few	12	TRBJ2-1	SALGLGLYNEQF
TRBV29-1	few	10	TRBJ2-7	SVESGVYEQY
TRBV4-3	-	13	TRBJ2-7	ASSQDPRGDYEQY
TRBV10-3	few	10	TRBJ1-2	AISTGQAGYT
TRBV7-8	once	15	TRBJ2-2	ASSLEIAGVATGELF
TRBV7-3	-	11	TRBJ2-2	ASRDTNTGELF
TRBV5-1	-	11	TRBJ1-6	ASSPEGDSPLH
TRBV9	-	13	TRBJ2-1	ASSVEASGYNEQF
TRBV6-1	-	11	TRBJ2-5	ASSSQGEETQY
TRBV19	-	11	TRBJ1-1	ASSWNRDTEAF
TRBV28	-	13	TRBJ1-2	ASSSPGDSNYGYT
TRBV5-1	few	12	TRBJ2-5	ATGEVTSGETQY
TRBV7-8	-	11	TRBJ2-7	ASSSVVSYEQY
TRBV20-1	many	13	TRBJ1-1	SAISPWGQNTEAF
TRBV7-2	-	15	TRBJ2-4	ASSPRQVFLAKNIQY
TRBV3-1	-	11	TRBJ2-3	ASSQEGRNTQY
TRBV14	few	12	TRBJ2-1	ASSQVQGADEQF
TRBV7-2	few	14	TRBJ2-3	ASSLEIGRSTDTQY
TRBV6-6	few	11	TRBJ2-1	ASSYLGSNEQF
TRBV15	few	14	TRBJ2-1	ATSTVGRQGMNEQF
TRBV3-1	-	13	TRBJ2-3	ASSQAAGEADTQY
TRBV3-1	-	14	TRBJ2-1	ASSQQRGPREDEQF